These 28 T cell receptor beta chains share one sample of origin, sequenced in a study of shared T cell receptors in the human thymus. The repertoire was sequenced with immunoSEQ multiplex PCR; TCRdb's copy has only in-frame clones and lacks some. The table has over 650,000 clones, about 89% seen once. The same sample was also used in a study of human thymus T cells.

Source material: thymocytes. These TCRs come from a boy under two years old with a congenital heart defect.

The chain uses TRBV7-9 and TRBJ1-4; D not certain. Germline V gives CDR1 SEHNR, CDR2 FQNEAQ (reference sequence). Trimming pared 1 base from V and 4 bases from J, leaving 10 bases between. This CDR3 region has 15 residues. Here the CDR3 DNA reads TGTGCCAGCAGCTTAGTCGACCGGGTTAATGAAAAACTGTTTTTT. Amino acid sequence: CASSLVDRVNEKLFF.

This chain links TRBV7-9 with TRBJ2-3; the D gene is possibly TRBD2 (6 bases). Germline V gene lookup returns CDR1 SEHNR and CDR2 FQNEAQ (reference sequence). The CDR3 sequence is 17 residues long. V was shortened by 0 bases and J by 2 bases, with 15 bases between the two germline ends. The CDR3 sequence is CASSLANPAGLTDTQYF. CDR3 DNA: TGTGCCAGCAGCTTAGCGAACCCCGCGGGACTCACAGATACGCAGTATTTT.

This clone was counted a few times. The gene calls are TRBV19 and TRBJ1-5, with 9 positions matching TRBD1. CDR3 size: 15 residues. Trimming took 5 bases from V and 4 from J; bases not matched to a gene: 6. Germline V lookup: CDR1 LNHDA, CDR2 SQIVND (reference sequence). The CDR3 protein is CASSPRTGDNQPQHF. The CDR3 DNA reads TGTGCCAGTAGTCCTAGGACAGGGGATAATCAGCCCCAGCATTTT.

V is TRBV27 and J is TRBJ1-1, with no clear D. The CDR3 runs to 14 residues. V was cut by 5 bases and J by 7 bases, with 17 bases left in between. Germline loops: CDR1 MNHEY, CDR2 SMNVEV (reference sequence). CDR3 in DNA: TGTGCCAGCAGTCCCTCCGAGAACGAAAGTGAAGCTTTCTTT. This gives the protein CASSPSENESEAFF.

V gene TRBV27 combines with J gene TRBJ2-1; the match to TRBD1 covers 9 bases. This CDR3 is 16 amino acids long. Germline loops: CDR1 MNHEY, CDR2 SMNVEV (reference sequence). Unmatched junction bases numbered 12, after V lost 5 bases and J lost 7 bases. The chain's CDR3 is CASSIATGQGKNEQFF. The CDR3 nucleotides are TGTGCCAGCAGTATCGCCACCGGACAGGGGAAGAATGAGCAGTTCTTC.

This sequence joins TRBV10-3 and TRBJ2-7; TRBD1 agrees at 9 bases. The CDR3 runs 15 residues. J was trimmed by 2 bases and V by 4 bases; bases with no gene match: 6. The germline V gene has CDR1 ENHRY and CDR2 SYGVKD. CDR3 amino acids: CAISGKGTGTYEQYF. The DNA for the CDR3 is TGTGCCATCAGTGGCAAGGGGACAGGGACCTACGAGCAGTACTTC.

The CDR3: CASRYGEANITSNQPQHF. CDR3 in DNA: TGTGCCAGCAGATACGGAGAGGCGAATATAACTAGCAATCAGCCCCAGCATTTT. The chain carries TRBV28 and TRBJ1-5; D gene ambiguous. Germline V CDR1 and CDR2: MDHEN, SYDVKM. Trimming cost V 6 bases and J 0 bases, with 21 bases left between them. The CDR3 covers 18 residues.

J is TRBJ2-4 and V is TRBV4-1; tentatively, D is TRBD1 (6 bases). CDR1 is MGHRA and CDR2 is YSYEKL in the germline V gene. V was shortened by 3 bases and J by 1 base, with 13 bases between the two germline ends. The CDR3 is 16 amino acids. Here the CDR3 reads CASSQDRAAAKNIQYF. The CDR3 nucleotides are TGCGCCAGCAGCCAGGACAGAGCCGCGGCCAAAAACATTCAGTACTTC.

V is TRBV6-6 and J is TRBJ1-1, with D perhaps matching TRBD1 (6 bases). V was clipped by 6 bases and J by 1 base, with 12 bases between them. Germline V gene data show CDR1 as MNHNY and CDR2 as SVGAGI (reference sequence). The CDR3 extends over 14 amino acids. CDR3 in amino acids: CASRMDRRNTEAFF. CDR3 nucleotide sequence: TGTGCCAGCAGAATGGACAGACGGAACACTGAAGCTTTCTTT.

This clone was observed a handful of times. The J gene is TRBJ2-5, the V gene TRBV5-1, with 11 positions matching TRBD1. The CDR3 runs 15 residues. Germline lookup yields CDR1 SGHRS and CDR2 YFSETQ. V shed 6 bases, J shed 5 bases, and the junction held 9 bases outside the gene matches. This CDR3 is CASTRTGGSWETQYF. CDR3 in DNA: TGCGCCAGCACCAGGACAGGGGGCAGTTGGGAGACCCAGTACTTC.

This rearrangement joins TRBV7-9 to TRBJ1-6; no clear D. Germline assignment: CDR1 SEHNR and CDR2 FQNEAQ (reference sequence). Trimming pared 1 base from V and 2 bases from J, leaving 6 bases between. The CDR3 consists of 15 residues. In nucleotides, the CDR3 is TGTGCCAGCAGCTTAGGAGACACCTATAATTCACCCCTCCACTTT. It encodes CASSLGDTYNSPLHF.

The J gene is TRBJ2-7, the V gene TRBV15; 12 bases map to TRBD2. Germline lookup yields CDR1 LNHNV and CDR2 YYDKDF (reference sequence). V was clipped by 0 bases and J by 0 bases; unmatched bases: 9. This CDR3 comprises 19 residues. CDR3 sequence: CATSRDRGRTSGTSYEQYF. The CDR3 DNA reads as TGTGCCACCAGCAGAGATAGGGGGCGGACTAGCGGGACCTCCTACGAGCAGTACTTC. Based on the CDR3 plus reference TRBV15 and TRBJ2-7, the full variable domain is DAMVIQNPRYQVTQFGKPVTLSCSQTLNHNVMYWYQQKSSQAPKLLFHYYDKDFNNEADTPDNFQSRRPNTSFCFLDIRSPGLGDTAMYLCATSRDRGRTSGTSYEQYFGPGTRLTVT.

CDR3 sequence reads: CASSETGTGANVLTF. The CDR3 coding sequence is TGTGCCAGCAGCGAGACGGGAACTGGGGCCAACGTCCTGACTTTC. The gene calls are TRBV6-1 and TRBJ2-6, with D tentatively TRBD2 (5 bases). Germline V lookup: CDR1 MNHNS, CDR2 SASEGT. The CDR3 is 15 residues long. The V end was cut by 6 bases, the J end by 2 bases, with 11 bases between.

The chain's CDR3 is CASSQLSGTPNTEAFF. Here the CDR3 DNA reads TGTGCCAGCAGCCAACTCAGCGGGACACCGAACACTGAAGCTTTCTTT. The chain recombines TRBV14 with TRBJ1-1; the D gene is possibly TRBD1 (6 bases). Germline loops: CDR1 SGHDN, CDR2 FVKESK. The CDR3 runs to 16 residues. V was pared by 2 bases and J by 1 base, with 14 bases between.

This clone was picked up a small number of times. This chain connects TRBV28 to TRBJ1-3, with a possible D match to TRBD1 (5 bases). The CDR3 runs 15 residues. Trimming took 7 bases from V and 0 from J, leaving 13 bases between them. CDR1 is MDHEN and CDR2 is SYDVKM in the germline V gene. The CDR3 reads CASKRTNHSGNTIYF. CDR3 coding DNA: TGTGCCAGCAAGAGGACAAATCACTCTGGAAACACCATATATTTT.

The chain uses TRBV7-2 and TRBJ1-1; unclear D gene. V dropped 5 bases and J dropped 0 bases, with 16 bases sitting between them. The V gene's germline CDR1 is SGHTA and CDR2 FQGNSA. The CDR3 runs to 16 residues. CDR3 DNA sequence: TGTGCCAGCAGCGTGGCACCCGGGAGCATGAACACTGAAGCTTTCTTT. Its protein is CASSVAPGSMNTEAFF.

The rearrangement uses TRBV25-1 and TRBJ1-6, with 7 bases identical to TRBD1. Germline-derived CDR1 and CDR2 are MGHDK and SYGVNS. The V and J ends lost 4 bases and 5 bases, in that order; junction bases with no gene match: 5. CDR3 size: 15 residues. CDR3 coding DNA: TGTGCCAGCAGTGGTAGGGACAGCCATAATTCACCCCTCCACTTT. It encodes CASSGRDSHNSPLHF.

This clone was seen once. This chain joins TRBV5-1 and TRBJ2-1, with 11 bases lining up with TRBD2. The length of the CDR3 is 16 residues. Germline CDR1 and CDR2: SGHRS and YFSETQ. V gave up 3 bases and J gave up 4 bases; unmatched junction bases: 6. The CDR3, as DNA: TGCGCCAGCAGCTCATCCCTAGCGGGGGGTTACAATGAGCAGTTCTTC. Translation: CASSSSLAGGYNEQFF. The variable domain in full, with the rest retrieved from reference TRBV5-1 and TRBJ2-1, is KAGVTQTPRYLIKTRGQQVTLSCSPISGHRSVSWYQQTPGQGLQFLFEYFSETQRNKGNFPGRFSGRQFSNSRSEMNVSTLELGDSALYLCASSSSLAGGYNEQFFGPGTRLTVL.

CDR3 loop: CASSQVAYRGQETQYF. The DNA for the CDR3 is TGTGCCAGCAGCCAAGTCGCGTACAGGGGGCAAGAGACCCAGTACTTC. The V gene is TRBV14, the J gene TRBJ2-5; 8 positions agree with TRBD1. V lost 1 base to trimming and J lost 2 bases; unmatched junction nucleotides: 6. The length of the CDR3 is 16 residues. Germline loops: CDR1 SGHDN, CDR2 FVKESK.

V usage is TRBV7-9 and J usage is TRBJ2-1; TRBD2 agrees at 12 bases. The CDR3 is 16 residues long. The trim removed 5 bases at V and 10 bases at J, leaving 12 bases unmatched. Looked up from germline, CDR1 is SEHNR and CDR2 is FQNEAQ (reference sequence). The CDR3 DNA reads TGTGCCAGCAGCCTTAGACTAGCGGGGGCCTTAAGCGAGCAGTTCTTC. Encoded protein: CASSLRLAGALSEQFF.

The rearrangement joins TRBV4-3 to TRBJ2-1; a possible D gene is TRBD1 (7 bases). The germline V gene has CDR1 LGHNA and CDR2 YSLEER. V was cut by 5 bases and J by 6 bases, with 20 bases left in between. The CDR3 has 16 residues. CDR3 sequence (DNA): TGCGCCAGCAGCTCCCAGGGGGGAAAGGAGGGCAATGAGCAGTTCTTC. It specifies CASSSQGGKEGNEQFF.

This rearrangement joins TRBV7-9 to TRBJ2-3, with D possibly TRBD1 on 6 matching bases. Germline V gene lookup returns CDR1 SEHNR and CDR2 FQNEAQ (reference sequence). V dropped 1 base and J dropped 1 base, with 12 bases sitting between them. The CDR3 covers 16 residues. CDR3 DNA: TGTGCCAGCAGCTTAGGGACGGCAGGGGGCACAGATACGCAGTATTTT. Amino acids: CASSLGTAGGTDTQYF.

Remarks on this clone: The same CDR3 also results from other DNA sequences found in this sample. The CDR3 nucleotides read TGTGCCAGCAGCTTGGTCAGTTCCTACGAGCAGTACTTC. Its protein product is CASSLVSSYEQYF. This sequence joins TRBV5-6 and TRBJ2-7; no clear D. The CDR3 consists of 13 residues. The V end lost 0 bases, the J end lost 1 base, and 5 bases lay between the germline ends. CDR1 is SGHDT and CDR2 is YYEEEE in the germline V gene.

The chain uses TRBV28 and TRBJ1-2; D is unresolved. This CDR3 has 18 amino acids. CDR1 MDHEN and CDR2 SYDVKM come from the germline V gene. V was clipped by 5 bases and J by 1 base, with 23 bases between them. Here the CDR3 reads CASSLFGPSSGFNYGYTF. The CDR3, as DNA: TGTGCCAGCAGTCTCTTTGGGCCCTCGAGTGGGTTTAACTATGGCTACACCTTC.

This clone was recorded only once. V usage is TRBV18 and J usage is TRBJ2-3, with D perhaps matching TRBD1 (5 bases). The CDR3 consists of 15 residues. Per the germline V gene, CDR1 is KGHSH and CDR2 is LQKENI. Trimming took 6 bases from V and 4 from J, leaving 17 bases between them. The CDR3 nucleotides read TGTGCCAGCTCTTCAGGGATCTACCGGCCAGATACGCAGTATTTT. Its translation: CASSSGIYRPDTQYF.

This rearrangement joins TRBV5-1 to TRBJ2-3; TRBD2 agrees at 7 bases. V lost 4 bases to trimming and J lost 4 bases; unmatched junction nucleotides: 12. Germline lookup yields CDR1 SGHRS and CDR2 YFSETQ. The CDR3 is 16 residues long. CDR3 nucleotides: TGCGCCAGCAGCCCGGTTGGTAGACGGGGGGCAGATACGCAGTATTTT. Residues: CASSPVGRRGADTQYF.

V is TRBV28 and J is TRBJ2-5; 11 bases match TRBD2. The CDR3 totals 17 residues. Germline V lookup: CDR1 MDHEN, CDR2 SYDVKM. Trimming cost V 4 bases and J 2 bases; bases outside gene matches: 9. CDR3 sequence reads: CASSSPPLAGVQETQYF. Here the CDR3 DNA reads TGTGCCAGCAGTTCGCCCCCACTAGCGGGGGTACAAGAGACCCAGTACTTC.

The rearrangement joins TRBV27 to TRBJ1-2, with a possible D match to TRBD1 (5 bases). V lost 5 bases, J lost 0 bases, and 10 bases lay in between. This CDR3 region has 14 residues. CDR1 is MNHEY and CDR2 is SMNVEV in the germline V gene (reference sequence). The CDR3 bases are TGTGCCAGCAGTAAAACAGGAGCTAACTATGGCTACACCTTC. Translated, it gives CASSKTGANYGYTF.